Reported below is one T cell receptor beta chain. These data belong to a study of blood T cell repertoires in COVID-19. Study-level information: Some COVID-19 samples were acute and others convalescent; all came from the United States, Italy and Spain.

The CDR3 sequence is 15 residues long. Germline V gene lookup returns CDR1 SGDLS and CDR2 YYNGEE. Trimming removed 6 bases from V and 4 bases from J; junction bases left unmatched: 7. Repertoires were generated with immunoSEQ multiplex PCR, while TCRdb's copy carries only in-frame clones and drops some. This sample carries approximately 75,000 clones, around 90% of them seen once, and the ten largest clones take less than 8.5%. The sequenced sample was peripheral blood. The gene calls are TRBV9 and TRBJ2-3, with 11 bases matching TRBD2. This TCR came from a human donor in a cohort sampled during active COVID-19. CDR3 DNA: TGTGCCAGCACCAGACTAGCGGGGACTTCAGATACGCAGTATTTT. Translated: CASTRLAGTSDTQYF. Supplemented by reference TRBV9 and TRBJ2-3, the full variable domain reads DSGVTQTPKHLITATGQRVTLRCSPRSGDLSVYWYQQSLDQGLQFLIQYYNGEERAKGNILERFSAQQFPDLHSELNLSSLELGDSALYFCASTRLAGTSDTQYFGPGTRLTVL.